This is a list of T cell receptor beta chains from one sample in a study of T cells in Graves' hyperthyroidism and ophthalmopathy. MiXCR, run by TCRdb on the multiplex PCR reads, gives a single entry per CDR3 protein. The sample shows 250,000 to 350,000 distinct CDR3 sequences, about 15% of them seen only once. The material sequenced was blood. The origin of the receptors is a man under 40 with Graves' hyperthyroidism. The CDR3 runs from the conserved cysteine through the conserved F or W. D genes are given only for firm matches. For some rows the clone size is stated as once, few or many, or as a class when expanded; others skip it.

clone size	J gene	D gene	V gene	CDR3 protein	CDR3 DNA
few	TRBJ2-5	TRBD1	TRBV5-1	CASSLAPRQGLGETQYF	TGCGCCAGCAGCTTGGCCCCGAGACAGGGGTTGGGGGAGACCCAGTACTTC
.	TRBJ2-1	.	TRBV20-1	CSARGTQRGNEQFF	TGCAGTGCTAGGGGGACCCAACGGGGGAATGAGCAGTTCTTC
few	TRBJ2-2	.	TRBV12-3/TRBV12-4	CASTLLLGELTGELFF	TGTGCCAGCACCCTTCTTTTGGGGGAGCTCACCGGGGAGCTGTTTTTT
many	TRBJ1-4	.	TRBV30	CVLTGANEKLFF	TGTGTCTTGACAGGCGCTAATGAAAAACTGTTTTTT
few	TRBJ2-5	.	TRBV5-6	CASSSQGSQETQYF	TGTGCCAGCAGCTCTCAAGGGTCCCAAGAGACCCAGTACTTC
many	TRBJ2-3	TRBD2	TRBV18	CASSPTSGATDTQYF	TGTGCCAGCTCACCAACTAGCGGGGCAACAGATACGCAGTATTTT
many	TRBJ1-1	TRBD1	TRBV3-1	CASSFLGGDTEAFF	TGTGCCAGCAGCTTTTTAGGGGGCGACACTGAAGCTTTCTTT
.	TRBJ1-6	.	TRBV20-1	CSAKEDAINSPLHF	TGCAGTGCTAAGGAGGACGCCATTAATTCACCCCTCCACTTT
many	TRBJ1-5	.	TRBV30	CAWRSGRGNQPQHF	TGTGCCTGGAGGTCAGGCAGGGGTAATCAGCCCCAGCATTTT
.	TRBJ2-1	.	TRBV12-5	CASGLVLSSEAGNEQFF	TGTGCTAGTGGTTTGGTCCTTTCTTCCGAGGCGGGCAATGAGCAGTTCTTC
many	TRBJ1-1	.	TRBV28	CASSLGSRAYTEAFF	TGTGCCAGCAGTTTAGGGAGCCGGGCATACACTGAAGCTTTCTTT
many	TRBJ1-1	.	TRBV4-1	CASSQDRQLNTEAFF	TGCGCCAGCAGCCAAGATCGGCAGCTGAACACTGAAGCTTTCTTT
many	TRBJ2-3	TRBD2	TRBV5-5	CASSTGLAGHTDTQYF	TGTGCCAGCAGCACCGGACTAGCGGGGCACACAGATACGCAGTATTTT
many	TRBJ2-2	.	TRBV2	CASKDGVSSGELFF	TGTGCCAGCAAGGACGGCGTCTCGTCCGGGGAGCTGTTTTTT
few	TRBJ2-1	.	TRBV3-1	CASTGTDNNEQFF	TGTGCCAGCACCGGGACTGACAACAATGAGCAGTTCTTC
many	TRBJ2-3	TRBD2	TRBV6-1	CASRETSGPTDTQYF	TGTGCCAGCAGGGAAACTAGCGGCCCCACAGATACGCAGTATTTT
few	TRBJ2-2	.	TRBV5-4	CASSLGGTGTGELFF	TGTGCCAGCAGCTTAGGCGGGACGGGTACCGGGGAGCTGTTTTTT